These 19 T cell receptor beta chains share one sample of origin, sequenced in a study of identical twins. TCRdb reprocessed the 5' RACE reads via MiXCR and lists one record per CDR3 protein. The table has 350,000 to 450,000 distinct CDR3 sequences, around 18% seen once; the top ten hold around 12%. Sequencing was carried out using naive T cells sorted from blood. The receptors originated from a man aged 45-65 years in good health.

The V call is TRBV20-1, the J call TRBJ2-5; D unclear. This CDR3 has 12 residues. Germline V gene lookup returns CDR1 DFQATT and CDR2 SNEGSKA (reference sequence). Trimming left V 0 bases short and J 5 bases short, with 7 bases between. The CDR3 sequence is CSARDGPETQYF. CDR3 sequence (DNA): TGCAGTGCTAGAGACGGGCCGGAGACCCAGTACTTC.

The V gene is TRBV15, the J gene TRBJ1-5; TRBD1 matches 10 bases. This CDR3 is built from 16 residues. Germline trimming cut 8 bases from V and 2 bases from J; bases unmatched to any gene: 9. The germline CDR1 and CDR2 sequences are LNHNV and YYDKDF (reference sequence). CDR3 in DNA: TGTGCCACCGGTTCGACAGGGGGCTTGGGCAATCAGCCCCAGCATTTT. It translates to CATGSTGGLGNQPQHF.

There are a few counts of this clonotype. The rearrangement joins TRBV6-2 or TRBV6-3 to TRBJ1-1, with D possibly being TRBD1 (5 bases). CDR1 and CDR2 (germline): MNHEY, SVGEGT. The CDR3 is 15 amino acids. The V gene lost 6 bases and the J gene lost 1 base, with 15 bases spanning the gap. CDR3 loop: CASRTSGHPNTEAFF. The CDR3 DNA follows: TGTGCCAGCAGGACTTCAGGACACCCGAACACTGAAGCTTTCTTT.

The chain links TRBV10-3 to TRBJ2-2, with 7 bases fitting TRBD2. Germline V lookup: CDR1 ENHRY, CDR2 SYGVKD. J was trimmed by 7 bases and V by 8 bases; bases with no gene match: 7. This CDR3 has 13 amino acids. CDR3 coding DNA: TGTGCCATCCGGGGAGGGTATGGCGGGGAGCTGTTTTTT. Residues: CAIRGGYGGELFF.

The chain joins TRBV3-1 to TRBJ2-1; D is perhaps TRBD2 (6 bases). V lost 3 bases and J 15 bases, leaving 12 bases between the germline ends. Germline-derived CDR1 and CDR2 are LGHDT and YNNKEL (reference sequence). The CDR3 is 11 amino acids. The CDR3, as DNA: TGTGCCAGCAGCCAGGAGGGACCGGCGTTCTTC. Its translation: CASSQEGPAFF.

This clonotype came up a few times. The V call is TRBV10-1, the J call TRBJ1-2; TRBD1 might be the D (5 bases). Germline loops: CDR1 WNHNN, CDR2 SYGVQD (reference sequence). V lost 3 bases to trimming and J lost 8 bases, with 10 bases between them. This CDR3 comprises 12 residues. In DNA, the CDR3 is TGCGCCAGCAGTGACAGGGTCGGCGGCTACACCTTC. It specifies CASSDRVGGYTF.

This clonotype showed up many times. V and J are TRBV20-1 and TRBJ1-1; D call uncertain. CDR1 and CDR2 (germline): DFQATT, SNEGSKA (reference sequence). V gave up 5 bases and J gave up 3 bases, with 16 bases separating them. This CDR3 has 14 amino acids. CDR3 in amino acids: CSAGNEAWDTEAFF. The CDR3 bases are TGCAGTGCTGGGAATGAGGCTTGGGACACTGAAGCTTTCTTT.

A few counts support this clonotype. DNA of the CDR3: TGTGCCAGCAGTGAACGGGACAGGGGGCTTTCATATGGCTACACCTTC. This translates into CASSERDRGLSYGYTF. The chain recombines TRBV25-1 with TRBJ1-2; TRBD1 agrees at 12 bases. Germline V gene sequence: CDR1 MGHDK, CDR2 SYGVNS. The V gene end was trimmed by 2 bases and the J gene end by 5 bases; junction bases not matched to a gene: 6. CDR3 length equals 16 residues.

This chain joins TRBV21-1 and TRBJ2-7; the tabulated D call, TRBD1, remains unverified against the DNA. TRBV21-1 is a known pseudogene. The CDR3 loop spans 16 amino acids. The CDR3 DNA is TGTGCCAGCAGCAAAGTGGAAGACTCTGTCGGCTACGAGCAGTACTTC. Amino acids: CASSKVEDSVGYEQYF.

The rearrangement uses TRBV7-2 and TRBJ2-7, with 7 bases aligning to TRBD1. Per germline, CDR1 SGHTA and CDR2 FQGNSA. The trim removed 4 bases at V and 3 bases at J, leaving 6 bases unmatched. The CDR3 extends over 14 amino acids. The CDR3 region is CASSSQTGYYEQYF. The CDR3 coding sequence is TGTGCCAGCAGCTCGCAGACAGGGTACTACGAGCAGTACTTC.

This chain joins TRBV4-2 and TRBJ2-5, with TRBD2 matching over 15 bases. There are 18 residues in the CDR3. V lost 3 bases, J lost 2 bases, and 7 bases stayed unmatched. Germline CDR1 and CDR2: LGHNA and YNFKEQ. CDR3 sequence reads: CASSQGRTSGGVQETQYF. As DNA, the CDR3 is TGTGCCAGCAGCCAGGGAAGGACTAGCGGGGGGGTACAAGAGACCCAGTACTTC.

V usage is TRBV2 and J usage is TRBJ2-7; D possibly matches TRBD1 or TRBD2 (5 bases each). Germline V CDR1 and CDR2: SNHLY, FYNNEI. V lost 9 bases and J 2 bases, leaving 14 bases between the germline ends. The CDR3 totals 13 residues. The CDR3 loop is CASLRDGPYEQYF. CDR3 sequence (DNA): TGTGCCAGTTTACGGGACGGGCCCTACGAGCAGTACTTC.

V gene TRBV5-1 combines with J gene TRBJ2-5; D uncertain. The germline V and J ends were trimmed by 4 bases and 0 bases, with 10 bases remaining between them. This CDR3 is built from 14 residues. Germline CDR1 reads SGHRS; CDR2 reads YFSETQ. The CDR3 region is CASSQAAYQETQYF. The CDR3 DNA reads as TGCGCCAGCAGCCAGGCGGCCTACCAAGAGACCCAGTACTTC.

In this sample, this clonotype turned up a few times. As DNA, the CDR3 is TGCAGTCTGCTGGCAGGAAAGGGGGCCCAGTACTTC. This sequence encodes CSLLAGKGAQYF. The rearrangement joins TRBV20-1 to TRBJ2-5; D possibly corresponds to TRBD1 (6 bases). The CDR3 runs 12 residues. V lost 8 bases and J 9 bases, leaving 19 bases between the germline ends. Per germline, CDR1 DFQATT and CDR2 SNEGSKA (reference sequence).

This clonotype was seen more than once but under ten times. The chain has TRBV28 and TRBJ2-1; D is unresolved. Germline CDR1 MDHEN, CDR2 SYDVKM. The CDR3 sequence is 10 residues long. The V gene lost 3 bases and the J gene lost 11 bases, with 5 bases spanning the gap. The CDR3 here is CASSFTKQFF. Written as DNA, the CDR3 is TGTGCCAGCAGTTTTACTAAGCAGTTCTTC.

This clonotype has just a few counts. The CDR3 bases are TGTGCCAGCAGCCAACAGGGCTGGGTATCTAACTATGGCTACACCTTC. Amino acids: CASSQQGWVSNYGYTF. The V gene is TRBV12-3 or TRBV12-4, the J gene TRBJ1-2, with a possible D match to TRBD1 (6 bases). This CDR3 is built from 16 residues. V lost 6 bases and J 0 bases, leaving 17 bases between the germline ends.

This clonotype was recorded at least ten times. The V gene is TRBV6-5, the J gene TRBJ2-1; the D call may be TRBD1 or TRBD2 (5 bases each). Trimming took 2 bases from V and 7 from J, leaving 9 bases between them. Germline loops: CDR1 MNHEY, CDR2 SVGAGI. The CDR3 has 13 amino acids. Here the CDR3 DNA reads TGTGCCAGCAGTTACCGGGACGGAAATGAGCAGTTCTTC. The encoded protein is CASSYRDGNEQFF.

This clonotype was counted only a few times. The CDR3: CASSLGGGAGQPQHF. CDR3 DNA sequence: TGTGCCAGCAGCTTAGGAGGGGGCGCGGGTCAGCCCCAGCATTTT. This chain joins TRBV7-9 and TRBJ1-5; 7 bases match TRBD1. The CDR3 runs to 15 residues. With V trimmed by 1 base and J by 6 bases, 6 bases remained unmatched. Germline CDR1 and CDR2: SEHNR and FQNEAQ (reference sequence).

The CDR3 bases are TGCAGTGCTAGGGGACTAGCGGGAGCAGAAGGGAAGGCCGGGGAGCTGTTTTTT. Its translation is CSARGLAGAEGKAGELFF. The chain uses TRBV20-1 and TRBJ2-2; TRBD2 aligns across 14 bases. The germline CDR1 and CDR2 sequences are DFQATT and SNEGSKA (reference sequence). Losses at the gene ends were 3 bases for V and 6 bases for J; bases not matched to a gene: 12. The CDR3 spans 18 residues.